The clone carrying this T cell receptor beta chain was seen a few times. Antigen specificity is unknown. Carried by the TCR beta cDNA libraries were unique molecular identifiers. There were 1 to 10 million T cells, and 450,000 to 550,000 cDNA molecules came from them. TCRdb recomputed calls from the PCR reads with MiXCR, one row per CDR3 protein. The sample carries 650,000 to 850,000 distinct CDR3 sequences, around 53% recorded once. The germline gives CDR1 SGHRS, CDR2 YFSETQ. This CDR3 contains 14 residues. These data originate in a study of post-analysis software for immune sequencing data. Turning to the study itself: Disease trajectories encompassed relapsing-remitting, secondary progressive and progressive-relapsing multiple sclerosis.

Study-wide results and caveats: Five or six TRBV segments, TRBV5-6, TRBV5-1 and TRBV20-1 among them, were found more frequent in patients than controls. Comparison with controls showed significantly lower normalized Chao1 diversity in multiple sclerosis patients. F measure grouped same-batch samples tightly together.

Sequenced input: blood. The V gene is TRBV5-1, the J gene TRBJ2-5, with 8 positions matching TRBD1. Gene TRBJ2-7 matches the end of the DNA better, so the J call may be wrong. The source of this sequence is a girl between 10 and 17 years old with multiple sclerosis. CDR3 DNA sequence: TGCGCCAGCAGCTTGACAGGGGGTCTTCACGAGCAGTACTTC. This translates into CASSLTGGLHEQYF.